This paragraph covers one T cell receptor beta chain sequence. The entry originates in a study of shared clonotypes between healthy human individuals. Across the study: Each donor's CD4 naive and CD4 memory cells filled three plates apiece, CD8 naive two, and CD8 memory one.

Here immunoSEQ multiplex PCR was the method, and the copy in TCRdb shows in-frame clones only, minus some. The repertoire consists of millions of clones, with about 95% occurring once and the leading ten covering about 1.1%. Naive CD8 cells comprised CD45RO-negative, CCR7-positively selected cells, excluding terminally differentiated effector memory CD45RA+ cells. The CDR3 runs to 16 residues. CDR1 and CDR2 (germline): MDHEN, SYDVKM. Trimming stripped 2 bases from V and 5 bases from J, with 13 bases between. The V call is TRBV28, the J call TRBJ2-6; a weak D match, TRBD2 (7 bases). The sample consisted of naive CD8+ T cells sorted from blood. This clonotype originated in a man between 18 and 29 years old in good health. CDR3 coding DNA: TGTGCCAGCAGTTTAGCGGGGGCGGTCCGGGCCAACGTCCTGACTTTC. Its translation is CASSLAGAVRANVLTF.